This is a list of T cell receptor beta chains from one sample in a study of T cell responses to AZD1222 COVID-19 vaccine. Sequenced by immunoSEQ multiplex PCR; TCRdb stores in-frame clones only, minus some. The sample consists of fewer than 200,000 clones, around 90% of them appearing once. The material sequenced was peripheral blood, taken 28 days after the second AZD1222 dose. The receptors originated from an adult who received the AZD1222 COVID-19 vaccine. Both conserved end residues are part of each CDR3. The D gene is left open where the match is weak. Size tells how often a clone was seen (once, few, many) or the class of an expanded clone, and some rows leave it out.

TRBV27,TRBJ2-5,-,-,CASREQGVETQYF,TGTGCCAGCAGGGAACAGGGAGTCGAGACCCAGTACTTC
TRBV19,TRBJ2-4,-,TRBD1,CASSPRGTGAFGNIQYF,TGTGCCAGTAGTCCGAGAGGGACAGGGGCTTTTGGGAACATTCAGTACTTC
TRBV6-1,TRBJ2-3,-,-,CASSDPPIDTQYF,TGTGCCAGCAGTGACCCGCCGATAGATACGCAGTATTTT
TRBV10-3,TRBJ1-3,-,-,CAIRDLRNTIYF,TGTGCCATCAGGGACCTCCGGAACACCATATATTTT
TRBV7-2,TRBJ2-7,-,-,CASSSPEGSSYEQYF,TGTGCCAGCAGCTCCCCGGAGGGCTCCTCCTACGAGCAGTACTTC
TRBV19,TRBJ1-5,-,-,CASSIGGRGYQPQHF,TGTGCCAGTAGTATAGGAGGGCGCGGTTATCAGCCCCAGCATTTT
TRBV27,TRBJ1-5,-,TRBD1,CASRDRETQHF,TGTGCCAGCAGGGACAGGGAAACCCAGCATTTT
TRBV9,TRBJ1-2,once,-,CASSTTRGRGYTF,TGTGCCAGCAGCACTACACGGGGCCGAGGCTACACCTTC
TRBV5-8,TRBJ2-2,-,TRBD2,CASSSGLAGVANTGELFF,TGTGCCAGCAGCTCGGGACTAGCGGGGGTTGCGAACACCGGGGAGCTGTTTTTT
TRBV19,TRBJ2-7,-,-,CASSIAPSRLNRFPYEQYF,TGTGCCAGTAGTATAGCACCCAGTCGACTAAACAGGTTCCCCTACGAGCAGTACTTC
TRBV9,TRBJ1-5,-,-,CASSVHSGDQPQHF,TGTGCCAGCAGCGTACATTCTGGGGATCAGCCCCAGCATTTT
TRBV5-1,TRBJ1-3,once,TRBD1,CASSIQTGAGNTIYF,TGCGCCAGCAGCATTCAGACAGGGGCTGGAAACACCATATATTTT
TRBV6-5,TRBJ1-2,-,TRBD1,CASSYRRTGGGYGYTF,TGTGCCAGCAGTTACCGAAGGACAGGGGGTGGCTATGGCTACACCTTC
TRBV7-9,TRBJ1-6,-,-,CASSTGTTTSSPLHF,TGTGCCAGCAGCACCGGGACAACCACCTCCTCACCCCTCCACTTT
TRBV5-1,TRBJ1-1,-,-,CASSSNPAVGEAFF,TGCGCCAGCAGCTCTAACCCGGCCGTGGGGGAAGCTTTCTTT
TRBV19,TRBJ2-1,-,-,CASSMGPNEQFF,TGTGCCAGTAGTATGGGTCCCAATGAGCAGTTCTTC
TRBV10-2,TRBJ1-1,-,-,CASSERLPGEAFF,TGCGCCAGCAGTGAGCGGCTCCCGGGTGAAGCTTTCTTT
TRBV7-9,TRBJ2-1,-,TRBD1,CASSDIRDRHGEQFF,TGTGCCAGCAGCGATATCCGGGACAGGCACGGTGAGCAGTTCTTC
TRBV21-1,TRBJ2-2,-,-,CASSRIEKRGNTGELFF,TGTGCCAGCAGCAGGATCGAAAAGAGAGGGAACACCGGGGAGCTGTTTTTT
TRBV19,TRBJ1-5,-,-,CASSLDRGSNSNQPQHF,TGTGCCAGTAGTCTGGACCGTGGCTCAAATAGCAATCAGCCCCAGCATTTT
TRBV7-2,TRBJ2-7,-,TRBD2,CASSLQAGGLVYEQYF,TGTGCCAGCAGCCTACAAGCGGGGGGGCTTGTCTACGAGCAGTACTTC
TRBV4-1,TRBJ2-7,once,TRBD2,CASSPERAWGGEQYF,TGCGCCAGCAGCCCCGAGCGGGCCTGGGGGGGCGAGCAGTACTTC
TRBV4-1,TRBJ1-1,once,-,CASSLRGGLWGTEAFF,TGCGCCAGCAGCTTAAGGGGGGGGCTTTGGGGCACTGAAGCTTTCTTT
TRBV9,TRBJ2-5,-,TRBD2,CASSVGGGASGETQYF,TGTGCCAGCAGCGTAGGGGGAGGGGCTAGCGGAGAGACCCAGTACTTC
TRBV9,TRBJ1-2,-,-,CASSVGGLSGYTF,TGTGCCAGCAGCGTAGGGGGGCTTAGTGGCTACACCTTC
TRBV14,TRBJ2-7,-,TRBD1,CASRTGTSYEQYF,TGTGCCAGCAGGACAGGGACCTCCTACGAGCAGTACTTC
TRBV5-5,TRBJ1-2,-,TRBD1,CASSSWTGGNYGYTF,TGTGCCAGCAGCTCATGGACAGGGGGAAACTATGGCTACACCTTC
TRBV6-5,TRBJ2-7,-,TRBD1,CASIGRDRVLAYF,TGTGCCAGCATCGGGCGGGACAGGGTTCTGGCATACTTC
TRBV7-9,TRBJ1-4,-,-,CASSPSGTLTNEKLFF,TGTGCCAGCAGCCCTTCCGGGACGTTAACTAATGAAAAACTGTTTTTT
TRBV30,TRBJ2-3,-,-,CAWSPVGHTDTQYF,TGTGCCTGGTCACCAGTAGGGCACACAGATACGCAGTATTTT
TRBV6-6,TRBJ2-7,-,-,CASSYSRSSYEQYF,TGTGCCAGCAGTTACTCGCGCTCCTCCTACGAGCAGTACTTC
TRBV7-2,TRBJ1-4,-,-,CASSLDRGNGNEKLFF,TGTGCCAGCAGCTTAGATAGGGGGAATGGCAATGAAAAACTGTTTTTT
TRBV9,TRBJ1-4,-,-,CASSNGVTNEKLFF,TGTGCCAGCAGCAATGGGGTGACTAATGAAAAACTGTTTTTT